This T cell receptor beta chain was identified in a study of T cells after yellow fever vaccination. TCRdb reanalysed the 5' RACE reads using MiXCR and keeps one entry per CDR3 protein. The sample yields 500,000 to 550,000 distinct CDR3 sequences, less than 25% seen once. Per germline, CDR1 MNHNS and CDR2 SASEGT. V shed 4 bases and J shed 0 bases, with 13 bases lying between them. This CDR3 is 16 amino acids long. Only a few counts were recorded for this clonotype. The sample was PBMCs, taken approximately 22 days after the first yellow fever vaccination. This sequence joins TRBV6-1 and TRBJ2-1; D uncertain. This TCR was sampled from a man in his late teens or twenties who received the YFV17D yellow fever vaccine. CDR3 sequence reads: CASSAQILSSYNEQFF. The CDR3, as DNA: TGTGCCAGCAGTGCCCAGATTCTCAGCTCCTACAATGAGCAGTTCTTC.